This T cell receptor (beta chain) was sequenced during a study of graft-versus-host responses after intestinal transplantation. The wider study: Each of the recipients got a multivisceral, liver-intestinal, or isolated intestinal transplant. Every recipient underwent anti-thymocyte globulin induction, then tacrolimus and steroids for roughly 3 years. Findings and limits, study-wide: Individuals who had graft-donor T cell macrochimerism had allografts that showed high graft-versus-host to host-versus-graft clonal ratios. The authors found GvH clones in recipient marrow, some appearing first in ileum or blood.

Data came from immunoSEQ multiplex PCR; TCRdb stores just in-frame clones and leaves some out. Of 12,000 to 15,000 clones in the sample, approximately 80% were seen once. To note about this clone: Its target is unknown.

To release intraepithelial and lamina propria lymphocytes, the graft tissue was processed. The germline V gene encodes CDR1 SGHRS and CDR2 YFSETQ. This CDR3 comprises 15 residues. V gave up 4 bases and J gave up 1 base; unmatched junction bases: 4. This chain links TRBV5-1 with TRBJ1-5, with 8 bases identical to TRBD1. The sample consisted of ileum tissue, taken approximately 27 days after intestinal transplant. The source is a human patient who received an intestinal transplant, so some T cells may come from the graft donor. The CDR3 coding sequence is TGCGCCAGCAGCATAACAGGGGGGAGCAATCAGCCCCAGCATTTT. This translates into CASSITGGSNQPQHF. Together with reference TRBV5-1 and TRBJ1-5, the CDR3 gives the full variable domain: KAGVTQTPRYLIKTRGQQVTLSCSPISGHRSVSWYQQTPGQGLQFLFEYFSETQRNKGNFPGRFSGRQFSNSRSEMNVSTLELGDSALYLCASSITGGSNQPQHFGDGTRLSIL.